Listed below are T cell receptor beta chains from one sample, sequenced in a study of cytomegalovirus exposure and HLA in healthy donors. TCRdb's copy holds only in-frame clones and misses some; the assay was immunoSEQ multiplex PCR. This sample has about 160,000 clones, with roughly 77% found just once. Material for sequencing was PBMCs. Receptor source: a man in his fifties in good health and CMV-seropositive. The CDR3 runs from the conserved cysteine through the conserved F or W. The order of the fields is clone size, V gene, D gene, J gene, CDR3 DNA, CDR3 protein. A D gene is named only where the DNA matches it firmly. Size is stated for part of the rows, as once, few or many counts, or as a class when the clone is expanded.

-,TRBV18,-,TRBJ2-2,TGTGCCAGCTCACCCCAGACAGGCGCCGGGGAGCTGTTTTTT,CASSPQTGAGELFF
once,TRBV7-6,TRBD2,TRBJ2-5,TGTGCCAGCAGCTTAGCTCTCGGGGGGCAAGAGACCCAGTACTTC,CASSLALGGQETQYF
-,TRBV19,TRBD1,TRBJ1-6,TGTGCCAGTAGTGAGGGGGCTATCTATAATTCACCCCTCCACTTT,CASSEGAIYNSPLHF
once,TRBV7-8,-,TRBJ2-6,TGTGCCAGCAGCTTAGGAGTGATCTCTGGGGCCAACGTCCTGACTTTC,CASSLGVISGANVLTF
-,TRBV5-6,TRBD1,TRBJ1-2,TGTGCCAGCACCTTGCGGACAGGGGTTAACTATGGCTACACCTTC,CASTLRTGVNYGYTF
-,TRBV4-3,-,TRBJ2-3,TGCGCCAGCAGCCAAGACCCCCTTTCCGATACGCAGTATTTT,CASSQDPLSDTQYF
-,TRBV2,-,TRBJ1-3,TGTGCCAGCACTACGCTCGCCTCGGGAAACACCATATATTTT,CASTTLASGNTIYF
-,TRBV5-6,TRBD2,TRBJ2-7,TGTGCCAGCAGCACGAGGACTAGCGGGGTCTACGAGCAGTACTTC,CASSTRTSGVYEQYF
few,TRBV2,-,TRBJ2-5,TGTGCCAGCAGTGAAAGAAGCGAGGGGACCCAGTACTTC,CASSERSEGTQYF
-,TRBV11-1,TRBD1,TRBJ2-5,TGTGCCAGCAGCGGATGGGACAGGCAAACGGAGGAGACCCAGTACTTC,CASSGWDRQTEETQYF
-,TRBV4-2,-,TRBJ2-7,TGTGCCAGCAGCCAAGAAAGGGGCCTTTACTCCTACGAGCAGTACTTC,CASSQERGLYSYEQYF
-,TRBV28,TRBD2,TRBJ2-7,TGTGCCAGCAGGCTGAGCGGGGCGCCCTCCTACGAGCAGTACTTC,CASRLSGAPSYEQYF
-,TRBV5-4,TRBD2,TRBJ2-1,TGTGCCAGCAGCTTTCCGGGACTAGCGGGGGATAATGAGCAGTTCTTC,CASSFPGLAGDNEQFF
-,TRBV7-2,-,TRBJ1-2,TGTGCCAGCAGCCTCCGACAACGGAATTATGGCTACACCTTC,CASSLRQRNYGYTF
-,TRBV7-9,-,TRBJ1-1,TGTGCCAGCATGCCAGGGAGGACTGAAGCTTTCTTT,CASMPGRTEAFF
-,TRBV7-2,TRBD1,TRBJ1-6,TGTGCCAGCAGCTTAGGAACGGGACAGGGCTCCTATAATTCACCCCTCCACTTT,CASSLGTGQGSYNSPLHF
-,TRBV5-1,TRBD1,TRBJ2-5,TGCGCCAGCAGCTTTGGACAGGTGGCCCAAGAGACCCAGTACTTC,CASSFGQVAQETQYF
-,TRBV4-3,TRBD2,TRBJ2-2,TGCGCCAGCAGCCGAACTAGCGGGGCGAACACCGGGGAGCTGTTTTTT,CASSRTSGANTGELFF
-,TRBV2,TRBD1,TRBJ1-5,TGTGCCAGCAGTGATTGGACAGGGGCCACTCCGAAGCCCCAGCATTTT,CASSDWTGATPKPQHF
-,TRBV7-9,-,TRBJ1-5,TGTGCCAGCAGCTTAAGCACCGATCAGCCCCAGCATTTT,CASSLSTDQPQHF
-,TRBV25-1,-,TRBJ2-7,TGTGCCAGCAGTCCCGATCAGGGCTACGAGCAGTACTTC,CASSPDQGYEQYF
-,TRBV25-1,TRBD1,TRBJ1-1,TGTGCCAGCAGTGAACCGACAGGGCCCCGAGCTTTCTTT,CASSEPTGPRAFF
-,TRBV4-1,TRBD1,TRBJ2-4,TGCGCCAGCAGCCAAAATACATTACCCGGGACAGGGGCGACCATTCAGTACTTC,CASSQNTLPGTGATIQYF
-,TRBV29-1,TRBD2,TRBJ2-1,TGCAGCTGGGAACTAGCGGGGGGGAATGAGCAGTTCTTC,CSWELAGGNEQFF
once,TRBV7-9,TRBD1,TRBJ1-3,TGTGCCAGCAGCTCACCATACAGGGGTACCTCTGGAAACACCATATATTTT,CASSSPYRGTSGNTIYF
-,TRBV27,-,TRBJ2-6,TGTGCCAGCAGTTTTCTAACCCGCTCTGGGGCCAACGTCCTGACTTTC,CASSFLTRSGANVLTF
once,TRBV9,-,TRBJ2-2,TGTGCCAGCAGCGTAGACGCGGTAGAGCCGAACACCGGGGAGCTGTTTTTT,CASSVDAVEPNTGELFF
-,TRBV9,-,TRBJ2-1,TGTGCCAGCAGCGTAGGGAGGGAGCAGTTCTTC,CASSVGREQFF
few,TRBV4-2,-,TRBJ2-5,TGTGCCAGCAGCCTTCACCCTGGAGAGGGTCAAGAGACCCAGTACTTC,CASSLHPGEGQETQYF
-,TRBV6-4,-,TRBJ1-4,TGTGCCAGCAGTGACTTGCCCGACCGCGTCGTCGCGGATGATGATGAAAAACTGTTTTTT,CASSDLPDRVVADDDEKLFF
once,TRBV9,TRBD2,TRBJ2-3,TGTGCCAGCAGCGTAGTGGCGGGGGGGTTGGGGGATACGCAGTATTTT,CASSVVAGGLGDTQYF
-,TRBV9,-,TRBJ1-5,TGTGCCAGCACCCCGGGGGAGTACAATCAGCCCCAGCATTTT,CASTPGEYNQPQHF
-,TRBV11-2,-,TRBJ2-3,TGTGCCAGCAGCATCCAACAGGCAGATACGCAGTATTTT,CASSIQQADTQYF
few,TRBV6-6,-,TRBJ1-4,TGTGCCAGCAGTGATCAGGGTAGAGTTGATGAAAAACTGTTTTTT,CASSDQGRVDEKLFF
-,TRBV7-2,TRBD1,TRBJ2-5,TGTGCCAGCAGCTCCAGGGGGTTCGCATGGGAGACCCAGTACTTC,CASSSRGFAWETQYF
once,TRBV4-2,TRBD1,TRBJ1-3,TGTGCCAGCAGCCAAGTGGGGACAGGGAGCTCTGGAAACACCATATATTTT,CASSQVGTGSSGNTIYF
once,TRBV18,TRBD1,TRBJ1-5,TGTGCCAGCTCACCAGACAGGGGAGGTCAGCCCCAGCATTTT,CASSPDRGGQPQHF
-,TRBV9,TRBD2,TRBJ2-5,TGTGCCAGCAGCCGAGGACTAGCGGGGGGGCTGGGGGCCCAGTACTTC,CASSRGLAGGLGAQYF
-,TRBV7-9,TRBD1,TRBJ1-2,TGTGCCAGCAGCTTAGCGACAGGGGGGAACTATGGCTACACCTTC,CASSLATGGNYGYTF
-,TRBV5-1,TRBD1,TRBJ2-5,TGCGCCAGCAGCTTAGGGACAGATCAAGAGACCCAGTACTTC,CASSLGTDQETQYF
-,TRBV10-2,-,TRBJ2-2,TGCGCCAGCAGTGAGTCATCCGGGGTTGAGACCGGGGAGCTGTTTTTT,CASSESSGVETGELFF
-,TRBV9,-,TRBJ1-6,TGTGCCAGCAGCCTCCTAGACAGTCCGTATAATTCACCCCTCCACTTT,CASSLLDSPYNSPLHF
-,TRBV7-9,-,TRBJ2-1,TGTGCCAGCAGCCCGACAGGAGGATACAATGAGCAGTTCTTC,CASSPTGGYNEQFF
-,TRBV7-2,-,TRBJ1-2,TGTGCCAGCAGCTTGTCCAGGAATGGCTACACCTTC,CASSLSRNGYTF
-,TRBV18,TRBD1,TRBJ1-2,TGTGCCAGCTCACCCGACATGACAGGGTCCGCTGGCTACACCTTC,CASSPDMTGSAGYTF
-,TRBV9,-,TRBJ1-2,TGTGCCAGCAGCGTAGGGGGAGACTTTAACTATGGCTACACCTTC,CASSVGGDFNYGYTF
-,TRBV19,TRBD2,TRBJ2-5,TGTGCCAGTAGATATAGCGGGGGGCTTCCCCAAGAGACCCAGTACTTC,CASRYSGGLPQETQYF
few,TRBV9,TRBD2,TRBJ2-7,TGTGCCAGCAGCGCCAGAACTAGCGTCACCAGCCAGCAGTACTTC,CASSARTSVTSQQYF
-,TRBV6-5,TRBD1,TRBJ2-7,TGTGCCAGCAGTACCGACAGGGCCCTGAACTACGAGCAGTACTTC,CASSTDRALNYEQYF
-,TRBV6-5,-,TRBJ1-2,TGTGCCAGCAGGGGGAGGAAGGGAGACGGCTACACCTTC,CASRGRKGDGYTF
-,TRBV2,TRBD1,TRBJ1-2,TGTGCCAGCAGTACCTCCTTACAGGGGGGAGATTATGGCTACACCTTC,CASSTSLQGGDYGYTF